The 14 T cell receptor beta chains presented below share a single source sample, sequenced in a study of post-analysis software for immune sequencing data. General study points: Several TRBV segments were more frequent in patients than controls; TRBV5-6, TRBV5-1 and TRBV20-1 belonged to this group.

Unique molecular identifiers featured in each of the TCR beta cDNA libraries. TCRdb re-analysed the PCR reads in MiXCR, keeping a single row per CDR3 protein. Of 350,000 to 450,000 distinct CDR3 sequences listed, 30% to 45% are singletons. Their specific antigens are unknown. Sequencing was done on a sample of blood. All receptors come from a girl aged 5-17 years with multiple sclerosis.

In DNA form, the CDR3 reads TGTGCCAGCTCCTACGAGGGTAACAACTATGGCTACACCTTC. Translation gives CASSYEGNNYGYTF. The chain combines TRBV12-3 or TRBV12-4 with TRBJ1-2; the D is unclear. Trimming removed 8 bases from V and 2 bases from J, with 15 bases in between. The CDR3 covers 14 residues.

This chain connects TRBV11-3 to TRBJ2-7; the D gene could be TRBD1 or TRBD2 (5 bases each). Germline V CDR1 and CDR2: SGHNT, YENEEA. V was shortened by 0 bases and J by 9 bases, with 12 bases between the two germline ends. The CDR3 is 13 amino acids. As DNA, the CDR3 is TGTGCCAGCAGCTTAGATGGGGACCGGGCGCAGTACTTC. Amino acids: CASSLDGDRAQYF.

The chain recombines TRBV5-1 with TRBJ1-5; weak D call: TRBD1 (6 bases). Germline V gene data show CDR1 as SGHRS and CDR2 as YFSETQ. This CDR3 contains 18 residues. Trimming removed 1 base from V and 0 bases from J, with 17 bases in between. The CDR3 loop reads CASSLRDTTSYSNQPQHF. The CDR3 DNA reads as TGCGCCAGCAGCTTGAGGGACACGACCTCCTATAGCAATCAGCCCCAGCATTTT.

The chain has TRBV6-6 and TRBJ1-2; D remains ambiguous. The V end lost 10 bases, the J end lost 3 bases, and 9 bases lay between the germline ends. The CDR3 is 11 amino acids. CDR1 is MNHNY and CDR2 is SVGAGI in the germline V gene (reference sequence). The CDR3 spells CATTKDYGYTF. DNA for the CDR3: TGTGCCACCACGAAGGACTATGGCTACACCTTC.

This clonotype was counted between two and nine times. V usage is TRBV19 and J usage is TRBJ1-5; D is perhaps TRBD1 (5 bases). The CDR3 runs 13 residues. V dropped 9 bases and J dropped 4 bases, with 13 bases sitting between them. Germline V CDR1 and CDR2: LNHDA, SQIVND (reference sequence). The CDR3 sequence is CASAQGPNQPQHF. In nucleotides, the CDR3 is TGTGCCAGCGCCCAGGGACCTAATCAGCCCCAGCATTTT.

This clonotype has a handful of counts. The CDR3 DNA is TGCAGCGTTGGGGTGCAGGGCCCAACCGGGGAGCTGTTTTTT. Translation: CSVGVQGPTGELFF. The chain recombines TRBV29-1 with TRBJ2-2; tentative D call: TRBD1 (5 bases). The CDR3 loop spans 14 amino acids. The V end was cut by 4 bases, the J end by 5 bases, with 14 bases between. From germline, CDR1 is SQVTM and CDR2 ANQGSEA.

This CDR3 is CASALGASFHNEQFF. The CDR3 nucleotides read TGTGCTAGTGCCCTAGGGGCCTCCTTCCACAATGAGCAGTTCTTC. The rearrangement links TRBV12-5 to TRBJ2-1, with a tentative D call TRBD1 (5 bases). Germline V gives CDR1 LGHNT, CDR2 FRNRAP. The V end lost 7 bases, the J end lost 5 bases, and 18 bases lay between the germline ends. The length of the CDR3 is 15 residues. The whole variable domain, filled in from reference TRBV12-5 and TRBJ2-1, reads DARVTQTPRHKVTEMGQEVTMRCQPILGHNTVFWYRQTMMQGLELLAYFRNRAPLDDSGMPKDRFSAEMPDATLATLKIQPSEPRDSAVYFCASALGASFHNEQFFGPGTRLTVL.

This clonotype was counted between two and nine times. The genes are TRBV20-1 and TRBJ1-1, with no clear D. Germline V gene sequence: CDR1 DFQATT, CDR2 SNEGSKA (reference sequence). V lost 2 bases and J 5 bases, leaving 6 bases between the germline ends. The CDR3 extends over 11 amino acids. Here the CDR3 DNA reads TGCAGTGCTAGATCTCGGACTGAAGCTTTCTTT. As protein: CSARSRTEAFF.

The CDR3 DNA reads as TGCGCCAGCAGCTCGTCATTGGGACTAGCGGGTGAGACCCAGTACTTC. Translating it yields CASSSSLGLAGETQYF. V and J are TRBV5-1 and TRBJ2-5; TRBD2 matches at 12 bases. The CDR3 runs 16 residues. The J segment lost 5 bases and the V segment lost 3 bases, leaving 8 bases of the junction unmatched. Looked up from germline, CDR1 is SGHRS and CDR2 is YFSETQ.

The gene calls are TRBV12-3 or TRBV12-4 and TRBJ2-1; 8 nucleotides match TRBD2. CDR3 size: 17 residues. The junction had 12 bases not matched to a gene; V was cut back by 6 bases and J by 2 bases. CDR3 in DNA: TGTGCCAGCAGACCCTCGGGTGTGCGGGGGGCCTACAATGAGCAGTTCTTC. Protein: CASRPSGVRGAYNEQFF.

This chain uses TRBV15 with TRBJ1-2, with D unresolved. Germline assignment: CDR1 LNHNV and CDR2 YYDKDF (reference sequence). This CDR3 has 13 amino acids. V lost 1 base, J lost 1 base, and 4 bases lay in between. CDR3 region: CATSRGHNYGYTF. DNA for the CDR3: TGTGCCACCAGCAGAGGCCATAACTATGGCTACACCTTC.

The chain employs TRBV3-1 and TRBJ2-1; D gene ambiguous. Per the germline V gene, CDR1 is LGHDT and CDR2 is YNNKEL (reference sequence). V was trimmed by 0 bases and J by 5 bases, leaving 11 bases between them. CDR3 length equals 15 residues. CDR3 loop: CASSQESKADNEQFF. CDR3 nucleotides: TGTGCCAGCAGCCAAGAGAGCAAGGCGGACAATGAGCAGTTCTTC.

The chain employs TRBV25-1 and TRBJ1-2, with D perhaps TRBD1 (6 bases). CDR3 length equals 14 residues. The germline V and J ends were trimmed by 8 bases and 2 bases, with 15 bases remaining between them. In germline, CDR1 is MGHDK, CDR2 SYGVNS. CDR3 in amino acids: CASSGRGFNYGYTF. The CDR3 DNA follows: TGTGCCAGCTCCGGCAGGGGATTCAACTATGGCTACACCTTC.

The table lists this clonotype with many counts. The chain uses TRBV29-1 and TRBJ2-3; TRBD1 agrees at 12 bases. The J segment lost 4 bases and the V segment lost 3 bases, leaving 2 bases of the junction unmatched. Looked up from germline, CDR1 is SQVTM and CDR2 is ANQGSEA. This CDR3 is built from 14 residues. CDR3 amino acids: CSVDGTGGADTQYF. The CDR3 region has the DNA TGCAGCGTTGATGGGACAGGGGGCGCAGATACGCAGTATTTT.